The T cell receptor (beta chain) described here comes from a study of blood T cell repertoires in COVID-19. Study details: From the United States, Italy and Spain came samples of acute and convalescent COVID-19.

Notes on this clone: One end of the junction varies from germline; a read error may be responsible.

Seattle enrolled patients during active infection and tracked them longitudinally. In the authors' methods: Reference gene primers were amplified, and this amplification served to estimate nucleated cell counts. Generated by immunoSEQ multiplex PCR, the TCRdb table keeps only in-frame clones and is missing some. The V and J calls and clone size are taken from that table; D and trimming were inferred from the DNA. The sample comprises roughly 250,000 clones, 86% of which are singletons, and approximately 12% rests with the top ten. The CDR3 loop spans 15 amino acids. Germline CDR1 and CDR2: SNHLY and FYNNEI.

Sequencing input: peripheral blood. This clonotype originated in a woman in her 30s with COVID-19, enrolled during active disease. The V and J genes are TRBV2 and TRBJ2-7; 11 bases are a match to TRBD2. CDR3: CASREGTSGTYEQYF. The CDR3, as DNA: TGTGCCAGCAGGGAAGGGACTAGCGGTACCTACGAGCAGTACTTC.